This T cell receptor beta chain originates from a study of blood T cell repertoires in COVID-19. Looked up from germline, CDR1 is KGHDR and CDR2 is SFDVKD. The V end was cut by 0 bases, the J end by 14 bases, with 7 bases between. CDR3 length: 12 residues. How the authors handled the data: Estimated nucleated cell counts came from reference gene primer amplification. Some clones are missing from TCRdb's copy, which holds only in-frame ones; the method was immunoSEQ multiplex PCR. The V and J calls and the clone size are those of that table, but D and trimming were determined from the DNA. The sample shows over 130,000 clones, about 86% of them seen only once.

The sequence derives from a man between 65 and 85 years old with acute or convalescent COVID-19. V gene TRBV24-1 combines with J gene TRBJ1-6; D is uncertain. The sequencing sample was made of peripheral blood. CDR3 loop: CATSDLGRSLHF. CDR3 DNA sequence: TGTGCCACCAGTGATTTGGGGCGATCCCTCCACTTT.